The 24 T cell receptor beta chains listed next were all sequenced from one sample in a study of blood T cell repertoires in COVID-19 (dated by TCRdb to 2020 to 2022). Preparation of the library involved the immunoSEQ multiplex PCR assay. Here the immuneACCESS table is served through TCRdb, limited to in-frame sequences with V and J called. Missing clones are a known gap in these copies; in checked studies unresolved V genes cover under half, and the rest lacks a known reason. Counted in this sample were roughly 120,000 clones; around nine tenths of them appeared once. The ten largest account for roughly 8.1% of the sample. Material for sequencing was peripheral blood. These receptors all stem from a woman in her 70s who had recovered from COVID-19.

The chain couples TRBV28 to TRBJ2-4; 10 positions agree with TRBD1. V dropped 3 bases and J dropped 6; count of bases not matched to a gene: 5. Germline V gene data show CDR1 as MDHEN and CDR2 as SYDVKM. The CDR3 covers 15 residues. The CDR3 DNA reads as TGTGCCAGCAGTTTTGTGACAGGGGGCACAAACATTCAGTACTTC. Its translation: CASSFVTGGTNIQYF.

This rearrangement joins TRBV10-2 to TRBJ2-2; 12 nucleotides agree with TRBD2. Germline V gives CDR1 WSHSY, CDR2 SAAADI. This CDR3 region has 13 residues. The J segment lost 4 bases and the V segment lost 10 bases, leaving 1 base of the junction unmatched. For the CDR3, the DNA is TGCGCCACTAGCGGGGGGGTCACCGGGGAGCTGTTTTTT. Protein: CATSGGVTGELFF.

The chain uses TRBV3-1 (or the pseudogene TRBV3-2) and TRBJ2-3; maybe TRBD1 (6 bases). Germline-derived CDR1 and CDR2 are LGHDT and YNNKEL (reference sequence). The V end was cut by 1 base, the J end by 8 bases, with 7 bases between. CDR3 length equals 12 residues. This chain's CDR3 is CASSQVGGTQYF. DNA of the CDR3: TGTGCCAGCAGCCAAGTAGGGGGTACGCAGTATTTT.

This clone has a single count. The V gene is TRBV7-2, the J gene TRBJ2-2; no firm D call. With 2 bases removed from V and 2 bases from J, the gap between germline ends came to 12 bases. The germline CDR1 and CDR2 sequences are SGHTA and FQGNSA. This CDR3 region has 16 residues. The CDR3 DNA reads as TGTGCCAGCAGCTTAATGTGGGCAGTAAACACCGGGGAGCTGTTTTTT. Protein sequence: CASSLMWAVNTGELFF.

V and J are TRBV7-2 and TRBJ2-5; 8 nucleotides align to TRBD1. Unmatched junction bases numbered 9, after V lost 5 bases and J lost 4 bases. The CDR3 covers 15 residues. Germline V gene lookup returns CDR1 SGHTA and CDR2 FQGNSA. DNA of the CDR3: TGTGCCAGCAGCCCAATGGGTACAGGGGGAGAGACCCAGTACTTC. Translating gives CASSPMGTGGETQYF.

The chain couples TRBV5-1 to TRBJ1-1; tentative D call: TRBD1 (5 bases). Trimming pared 0 bases from V and 12 bases from J, leaving 12 bases between. The CDR3 spans 12 residues. Germline V gene lookup returns CDR1 SGHRS and CDR2 YFSETQ. The CDR3 is CASSLEGQGPFF. DNA for the CDR3: TGCGCCAGCAGCTTGGAGGGCCAGGGTCCTTTCTTT.

V usage is TRBV30 and J usage is TRBJ1-2; TRBD1 matches at 12 bases. CDR1 and CDR2 from the germline V gene are GTSNPN and SVGIG (reference sequence). Trimming cost V 3 bases and J 5 bases; bases outside gene matches: 10. The CDR3 is 16 amino acids. The CDR3 protein is CAWRMAGGQGAYGYTF. In DNA form, the CDR3 reads TGTGCCTGGAGGATGGCAGGGGGACAGGGGGCTTATGGCTACACCTTC.

The CDR3 region has the DNA TGTGCCAGCAGTCGCTGGGGGACAGAGGACAATGAGCAGTTCTTC. Its translation: CASSRWGTEDNEQFF. The chain is built from TRBV6-5 and TRBJ2-1, with 7 bases matching TRBD1. The CDR3 contains 15 residues. Looked up from germline, CDR1 is MNHEY and CDR2 is SVGAGI. Germline trimming cut 5 bases from V and 5 bases from J; bases unmatched to any gene: 9.

This clone was seen just once. V usage is TRBV14 and J usage is TRBJ1-5; D remains unclear. The CDR3 loop spans 13 amino acids. Germline lookup yields CDR1 SGHDN and CDR2 FVKESK. V lost 0 bases, J lost 7 bases, and 7 bases lay in between. In nucleotides, the CDR3 is TGTGCCAGCAGCCAAGATACGCGGCAGCCCCAGCATTTT. Protein: CASSQDTRQPQHF.

This sequence joins TRBV6-5 and TRBJ2-7, with a weak D call TRBD1 (5 bases). Trimming cost V 7 bases and J 3 bases, with 19 bases left between them. The germline V gene has CDR1 MNHEY and CDR2 SVGAGI. The CDR3 is 15 residues long. CDR3 region: CASMRSTVRGYEQYF. As DNA, the CDR3 is TGTGCCAGCATGCGCTCTACAGTTAGGGGCTACGAGCAGTACTTC.

About this clone itself: Other DNA sequences in the same sample also yield this CDR3. This sequence joins TRBV3-1 (or the pseudogene TRBV3-2) and TRBJ1-2; D not certain. This CDR3 is built from 13 residues. Trimming took 0 bases from V and 8 from J, leaving 10 bases between them. Germline V gene sequence: CDR1 LGHDT, CDR2 YNNKEL (reference sequence). CDR3 bases: TGTGCCAGCAGCCAAGAGGGTCGGGGAGGCTACACCTTC. Translation gives CASSQEGRGGYTF.

The chain has TRBV2 and TRBJ2-3, with D maybe TRBD2 (5 bases). From germline, CDR1 is SNHLY and CDR2 FYNNEI. Trimming stripped 7 bases from V and 2 bases from J, with 10 bases between. The CDR3 length is 13 residues. In DNA, the CDR3 is TGTGCCAGCAAGTATGGACTCACAGATACGCAGTATTTT. This encodes CASKYGLTDTQYF.

CDR3 in DNA: TGTGCCAGCAGCGTATGGCCCACCGGGGAGCTGTTTTTT. Protein: CASSVWPTGELFF. The J gene is TRBJ2-2, the V gene TRBV9; D is undetermined. Germline V gives CDR1 SGDLS, CDR2 YYNGEE. The CDR3 is made up of 13 amino acids. Between the trimmed V and J ends, which lost 1 base and 4 bases, there was a span of 5 bases.

The chain employs TRBV5-6 and TRBJ1-3, with a possible D match to TRBD1 (5 bases). This CDR3 region has 14 residues. The V end was cut by 4 bases, the J end by 2 bases, with 10 bases between. Germline V gene sequence: CDR1 SGHDT, CDR2 YYEEEE. The CDR3 reads CASSPGTPGNTIYF. The CDR3 DNA is TGTGCCAGCAGCCCCGGGACTCCTGGAAACACCATATATTTT.

The chain carries TRBV19 and TRBJ2-7; 9 bases line up with TRBD1. This CDR3 has 14 amino acids. V shed 4 bases and J 1 base; nucleotides not matched to a gene: 2. CDR1 LNHDA and CDR2 SQIVND come from the germline V gene (reference sequence). As DNA, the CDR3 is TGTGCCAGTAGTAAGGACAGGGGATCCTACGAGCAGTACTTC. Translation: CASSKDRGSYEQYF.

The chain recombines TRBV7-3 with TRBJ2-1, with 9 positions matching TRBD2. After removal of 5 bases from V and 6 bases from J, the junction contained 11 bases not matched to a gene. The CDR3 is made up of 16 amino acids. The germline gives CDR1 SGHTA, CDR2 FQGTGA. CDR3 protein: CASSPQGGGGGNEQFF. The CDR3, as DNA: TGTGCCAGCAGCCCCCAAGGCGGCGGGGGGGGCAATGAGCAGTTCTTC.

The gene calls are TRBV18 and TRBJ2-1, with D possibly TRBD2 on 6 matching bases. The CDR3 totals 14 residues. The germline CDR1 and CDR2 sequences are KGHSH and LQKENI. V was pared by 0 bases and J by 9 bases, with 12 bases between. The CDR3 sequence: CASSPPTRIGEQFF. The CDR3 DNA follows: TGTGCCAGCTCACCACCGACTAGGATTGGTGAGCAGTTCTTC. The full variable domain, in which reference TRBV18 and TRBJ2-1 provide the parts outside the CDR3, is NAGVMQNPRHLVRRRGQEARLRCSPMKGHSHVYWYRQLPEEGLKFMVYLQKENIIDESGMPKERFSAEFPKEGPSILRIQQVVRGDSAAYFCASSPPTRIGEQFFGPGTRLTVL.

This chain links TRBV10-3 with TRBJ1-4; TRBD1 is a possible D gene (5 bases). V was shortened by 0 bases and J by 7 bases, with 15 bases between the two germline ends. From germline, CDR1 is ENHRY and CDR2 SYGVKD. This CDR3 has 16 residues. CDR3 residues: CAISESGGVDVEKLFF. CDR3 nucleotides: TGTGCCATCAGTGAGTCGGGGGGGGTCGATGTTGAAAAACTGTTTTTT.

Note on this clone: One end of the junction varies from germline; a read error may be responsible. This chain links TRBV2 with TRBJ2-7, with 10 bases lining up with TRBD2. Germline values: CDR1 SNHLY, CDR2 FYNNEI. This CDR3 spans 15 amino acids. CDR3 nucleotide sequence: TGTGCCAGCACCCCGGGACTAGCGCTCTCCCACGAGCAGTACTTC. It yields the protein CASTPGLALSHEQYF. Together with reference TRBV2 and TRBJ2-7, the CDR3 gives the full variable domain: EPEVTQTPSHQVTQMGQEVILRCVPISNHLYFYWYRQILGQKVEFLVSFYNNEISEKSEIFDDQFSVERPDGSNFTLKIRSTKLEDSAMYFCASTPGLALSHEQYFGPGTRLTVT.

The chain uses TRBV7-9 and TRBJ2-3, with D possibly matching TRBD2 (6 bases). The CDR3 has 15 amino acids. V lost 2 bases and J 0 bases, leaving 9 bases between the germline ends. Germline V gives CDR1 SEHNR, CDR2 FQNEAQ (reference sequence). The CDR3, as DNA: TGTGCCAGCAGCTTAATGGGGGGAAGCACAGATACGCAGTATTTT. It encodes CASSLMGGSTDTQYF.

The chain carries TRBV6-5 and TRBJ2-3, with D perhaps matching TRBD2 (5 bases). CDR1 and CDR2 from the germline V gene are MNHEY and SVGAGI. The CDR3 contains 16 residues. V lost 0 bases and J 0 bases, leaving 10 bases between the germline ends. The CDR3 loop is CASSYSGRGSTDTQYF. CDR3 bases: TGTGCCAGCAGTTACTCCGGCCGGGGAAGCACAGATACGCAGTATTTT.

The chain combines TRBV19 with TRBJ2-5, with D unclear. With 3 bases removed from V and 5 bases from J, the gap between germline ends came to 10 bases. CDR1 is LNHDA and CDR2 is SQIVND in the germline V gene (reference sequence). CDR3 size: 13 residues. In nucleotides, the CDR3 is TGTGCCAGTAGTATTCAAGAGAGGGAGACCCAGTACTTC. Amino acid sequence: CASSIQERETQYF.

This clone turned up a few times. V usage is TRBV28 and J usage is TRBJ1-5; TRBD1 matches 10 bases. Germline V gives CDR1 MDHEN, CDR2 SYDVKM. Losses at the gene ends were 6 bases for V and 4 bases for J; bases not matched to a gene: 9. The CDR3 is 16 residues long. The CDR3: CASRNIDRGLNQPQHF. DNA for the CDR3: TGTGCCAGCAGAAATATCGACAGGGGGCTGAATCAGCCCCAGCATTTT.

V and J are TRBV6-2 or TRBV6-3 and TRBJ1-2; TRBD1 matches 7 bases. The CDR3 consists of 13 residues. Looked up from germline, CDR1 is MNHEY and CDR2 is SVGEGT. Unmatched junction bases numbered 3, after V lost 4 bases and J lost 4 bases. The CDR3 sequence is CASSLYRGYGYTF. In DNA, the CDR3 is TGTGCCAGCAGTTTATACAGGGGCTATGGCTACACCTTC.